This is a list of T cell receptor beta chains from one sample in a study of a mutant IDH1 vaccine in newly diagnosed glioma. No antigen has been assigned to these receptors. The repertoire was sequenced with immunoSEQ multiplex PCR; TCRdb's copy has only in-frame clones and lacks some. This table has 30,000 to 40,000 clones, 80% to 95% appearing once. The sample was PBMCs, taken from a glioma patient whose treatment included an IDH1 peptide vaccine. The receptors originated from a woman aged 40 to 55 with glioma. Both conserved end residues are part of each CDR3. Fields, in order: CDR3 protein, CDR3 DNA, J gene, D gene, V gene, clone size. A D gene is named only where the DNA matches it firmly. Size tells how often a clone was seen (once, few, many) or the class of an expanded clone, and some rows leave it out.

CDR3aa: CASSQEERGPNTGELFF; CDR3nt: TGCGCCAGCAGCCAAGAGGAACGGGGGCCGAACACCGGGGAGCTGTTTTTT; j_gene: TRBJ2-2; d_gene: .; v_gene: TRBV4-3; abundance: .
CDR3aa: CASSSFSGNTIYF; CDR3nt: TGTGCCAGCAGCTCCTTCTCTGGAAACACCATATATTTT; j_gene: TRBJ1-3; d_gene: .; v_gene: TRBV7-8; abundance: .
CDR3aa: CASSLAPGTAGNTIYF; CDR3nt: TGCGCCAGCAGCTTGGCCCCCGGGACAGCTGGAAACACCATATATTTT; j_gene: TRBJ1-3; d_gene: TRBD1; v_gene: TRBV5-1; abundance: once
CDR3aa: CASSPNRAGNSPLHF; CDR3nt: TGTGCCAGCAGCCCGAACAGGGCCGGCAATTCACCCCTCCACTTT; j_gene: TRBJ1-6; d_gene: .; v_gene: TRBV6-5; abundance: .
CDR3aa: CASSLWGQLNTEAFF; CDR3nt: TGTGCCAGCAGTTTATGGGGACAGTTGAACACTGAAGCTTTCTTT; j_gene: TRBJ1-1; d_gene: TRBD1; v_gene: TRBV28; abundance: .
CDR3aa: CASGGPNSGANVLTF; CDR3nt: TGTGCCAGCGGGGGCCCTAACTCTGGGGCCAACGTCCTGACTTTC; j_gene: TRBJ2-6; d_gene: .; v_gene: TRBV2; abundance: .
CDR3aa: CASSTYLFYGYTF; CDR3nt: TGTGCCAGCAGTACTTACCTCTTTTATGGCTACACCTTC; j_gene: TRBJ1-2; d_gene: .; v_gene: TRBV28; abundance: .
CDR3aa: CASSVVANTEAFF; CDR3nt: TGTGCCAGCAGCGTAGTTGCGAACACTGAAGCTTTCTTT; j_gene: TRBJ1-1; d_gene: .; v_gene: TRBV9; abundance: .
CDR3aa: CASSLIRGGPNTGELFF; CDR3nt: TGTGCCAGCAGCTTAATAAGGGGAGGACCGAACACCGGGGAGCTGTTTTTT; j_gene: TRBJ2-2; d_gene: .; v_gene: TRBV7-9; abundance: once
CDR3aa: CSVVLPGAYEQYF; CDR3nt: TGCAGCGTTGTCCTGCCAGGAGCCTACGAGCAGTACTTC; j_gene: TRBJ2-7; d_gene: .; v_gene: TRBV29-1; abundance: .
CDR3aa: CASSQYGQGNTEAFF; CDR3nt: TGCGCCAGCAGCCAGTACGGACAGGGTAACACTGAAGCTTTCTTT; j_gene: TRBJ1-1; d_gene: TRBD1; v_gene: TRBV4-1; abundance: .
CDR3aa: CASSLAYTGTGNTIYF; CDR3nt: TGTGCCAGCAGCTTAGCCTATACAGGGACTGGAAACACCATATATTTT; j_gene: TRBJ1-3; d_gene: .; v_gene: TRBV7-9; abundance: .
CDR3aa: CATSIKGYEQYF; CDR3nt: TGTGCCACCAGCATAAAAGGCTACGAGCAGTACTTC; j_gene: TRBJ2-7; d_gene: .; v_gene: TRBV15; abundance: .
CDR3aa: CASSPDENQPQHF; CDR3nt: TGTGCCAGCTCACCGGACGAGAATCAGCCCCAGCATTTT; j_gene: TRBJ1-5; d_gene: .; v_gene: TRBV18; abundance: few
CDR3aa: CASSLAGTSNTEAFF; CDR3nt: TGCGCCAGCAGCTTGGCCGGGACTTCGAACACTGAAGCTTTCTTT; j_gene: TRBJ1-1; d_gene: .; v_gene: TRBV5-1; abundance: once
CDR3aa: CASSLGLAGWNEQFF; CDR3nt: TGCGCCAGCAGCTTGGGGCTAGCGGGTTGGAATGAGCAGTTCTTC; j_gene: TRBJ2-1; d_gene: TRBD2; v_gene: TRBV5-1; abundance: .
CDR3aa: CASSLGGERNGYTF; CDR3nt: TGCGCCAGCAGCTTGGGGGGAGAGAGGAATGGCTACACCTTC; j_gene: TRBJ1-2; d_gene: .; v_gene: TRBV5-1; abundance: .
CDR3aa: CASTQRGGTTLSTDTQYF; CDR3nt: TGTGCCAGCACCCAAAGGGGCGGGACTACCCTCAGCACAGATACGCAGTATTTT; j_gene: TRBJ2-3; d_gene: TRBD2; v_gene: TRBV7-9; abundance: .
CDR3aa: CASSQDTTGNQETQYF; CDR3nt: TGCGCCAGCAGCCAAGATACCACAGGCAACCAAGAGACCCAGTACTTC; j_gene: TRBJ2-5; d_gene: .; v_gene: TRBV4-1; abundance: .
CDR3aa: CASSYGAGGNQPQHF; CDR3nt: TGTGCCAGCAGTTACGGGGCGGGTGGCAATCAGCCCCAGCATTTT; j_gene: TRBJ1-5; d_gene: .; v_gene: TRBV6-5; abundance: .
CDR3aa: CASSPAVLYTGELFF; CDR3nt: TGTGCCAGCAGCCCAGCTGTACTTTACACCGGGGAGCTGTTTTTT; j_gene: TRBJ2-2; d_gene: .; v_gene: TRBV7-2; abundance: .
CDR3aa: CASSPSLDNEQFF; CDR3nt: TGTGCCAGCTCACCAAGTCTGGACAATGAGCAGTTCTTC; j_gene: TRBJ2-1; d_gene: .; v_gene: TRBV18; abundance: .
CDR3aa: CAISESNYGYTF; CDR3nt: TGTGCCATCAGTGAGTCTAACTATGGCTACACCTTC; j_gene: TRBJ1-2; d_gene: .; v_gene: TRBV10-3; abundance: .
CDR3aa: CASRFAVNTEAFF; CDR3nt: TGCGCCAGCAGATTCGCAGTGAACACTGAAGCTTTCTTT; j_gene: TRBJ1-1; d_gene: .; v_gene: TRBV5-1; abundance: .
CDR3aa: CASSLRPGGYRDYGYTF; CDR3nt: TGTGCCAGCAGCTTGCGCCCAGGGGGATATCGGGACTATGGCTACACCTTC; j_gene: TRBJ1-2; d_gene: TRBD1; v_gene: TRBV7-6; abundance: .
CDR3aa: CASSLGHLLDTF; CDR3nt: TGTGCCAGCAGCTTGGGACACTTATTAGACACCTTC; j_gene: TRBJ1-2; d_gene: .; v_gene: TRBV11-2; abundance: .
CDR3aa: CASSGTSGSNEQFF; CDR3nt: TGTGCCAGCAGCGGGACTAGCGGGAGCAATGAGCAGTTCTTC; j_gene: TRBJ2-1; d_gene: TRBD2; v_gene: TRBV28; abundance: .
CDR3aa: CASRIRGQANTEAFF; CDR3nt: TGTGCCAGCAGGATCCGCGGACAGGCGAACACTGAAGCTTTCTTT; j_gene: TRBJ1-1; d_gene: TRBD1; v_gene: TRBV2; abundance: .
CDR3aa: CASRRTGAAYEQYF; CDR3nt: TGTGCCAGCAGGAGGACAGGGGCAGCCTACGAGCAGTACTTC; j_gene: TRBJ2-7; d_gene: TRBD1; v_gene: TRBV2; abundance: .
CDR3aa: CASSPLPSGGYNEQFF; CDR3nt: TGTGCCAGCAGCCCCCTCCCTAGCGGGGGATACAATGAGCAGTTCTTC; j_gene: TRBJ2-1; d_gene: TRBD2; v_gene: TRBV14; abundance: .
CDR3aa: CASSVGLATGANVLTF; CDR3nt: TGTGCCAGCAGCGTGGGACTAGCAACTGGGGCCAACGTCCTGACTTTC; j_gene: TRBJ2-6; d_gene: TRBD2; v_gene: TRBV9; abundance: .
CDR3aa: CASSDDRNYGYTF; CDR3nt: TGTGCCAGCAGTGACGACAGGAACTATGGCTACACCTTC; j_gene: TRBJ1-2; d_gene: .; v_gene: TRBV2; abundance: .
CDR3aa: CASAQTGPGNTIYF; CDR3nt: TGTGCCAGTGCGCAGACAGGGCCGGGAAACACCATATATTTT; j_gene: TRBJ1-3; d_gene: TRBD1; v_gene: TRBV19; abundance: .
CDR3aa: CASSIMGSPNEQFF; CDR3nt: TGTGCCAGTAGTATAATGGGCAGCCCCAATGAGCAGTTCTTC; j_gene: TRBJ2-1; d_gene: .; v_gene: TRBV19; abundance: once
CDR3aa: CASSLSQGVGGYTF; CDR3nt: TGTGCCAGCAGCTTAAGCCAGGGGGTAGGTGGCTACACCTTC; j_gene: TRBJ1-2; d_gene: TRBD1; v_gene: TRBV7-9; abundance: .
CDR3aa: CASSLDLSGRGFF; CDR3nt: TGTGCCAGCAGCTTAGATCTGAGCGGGAGGGGGTTCTTC; j_gene: TRBJ2-1; d_gene: TRBD2; v_gene: TRBV7-2; abundance: .
CDR3aa: CASSPQGGNSPLHF; CDR3nt: TGTGCCAGCTCACCACAGGGTGGAAATTCACCCCTCCACTTT; j_gene: TRBJ1-6; d_gene: .; v_gene: TRBV18; abundance: .
CDR3aa: CASSLSPGGNEQYF; CDR3nt: TGTGCCAGCAGCTTGTCCCCAGGGGGCAACGAGCAGTACTTC; j_gene: TRBJ2-7; d_gene: TRBD1; v_gene: TRBV5-4; abundance: .
CDR3aa: CASSRKGTGGNQPQHF; CDR3nt: TGTGCCAGCTCACGGAAGGGGACAGGAGGGAATCAGCCCCAGCATTTT; j_gene: TRBJ1-5; d_gene: TRBD1; v_gene: TRBV18; abundance: .
CDR3aa: CASTRQGATSLLGANVLTF; CDR3nt: TGCGCCAGTACGAGACAGGGTGCAACGAGTTTGCTTGGGGCCAACGTCCTGACTTTC; j_gene: TRBJ2-6; d_gene: TRBD1; v_gene: TRBV4-1; abundance: .
CDR3aa: CASSASGATNEKLFF; CDR3nt: TGTGCCAGCAGCGCCTCAGGGGCAACTAATGAAAAACTGTTTTTT; j_gene: TRBJ1-4; d_gene: .; v_gene: TRBV9; abundance: .